This TCR beta chain appears in the sequencing data of a study of shared clonotypes between healthy human individuals. V was clipped by 0 bases and J by 8 bases, with 7 bases between them. CDR1 is SGHNT, CDR2 YENEEA, per germline. The CDR3 extends over 13 amino acids. Clones were sequenced by immunoSEQ multiplex PCR, and TCRdb holds only the in-frame ones, with some missing. The sample holds 2 million to 3 million clones, roughly 93% seen once. About this clone: The antigen is undetermined.

Points from the study as a whole: Apart from blood, nothing was sampled; tissue repertoires likely differ. Compared with memory subsets, naive subsets generally had larger estimated richness.

The sequence came from a man younger than 35 in good health. Some clones in this sample may be carry-over from other donors' samples. This chain uses TRBV11-3 with TRBJ2-2, with unresolved D. The specimen was naive CD4+ T cells from PBMCs. As to subset: CD45RA+ positively selected. CDR3 DNA: TGTGCCAGCAGCTTAGAGCAAACAGGGGAGCTGTTTTTT. This sequence encodes CASSLEQTGELFF.